The 17 T cell receptor beta chains reported below all come from one sample, sequenced in a study of cytomegalovirus exposure and HLA in healthy donors. The study ran its PCR with 60 Vbeta and 13 Jbeta primers. Profiling relied on immunoSEQ multiplex PCR, and the TCRdb table lists in-frame clones only, not all of them. The table lists 150,000 to 200,000 clones, approximately 81% of them singletons, with around 2.4% in the top ten. The sequenced material came from PBMCs. The receptors were sampled from a woman aged 25 to 45 in good health and CMV-seronegative.

This clone has only a few counts. V usage is TRBV4-3 and J usage is TRBJ2-1; 9 positions agree with TRBD1. Germline values: CDR1 LGHNA, CDR2 YSLEER. V shed 0 bases and J 4 bases; nucleotides not matched to a gene: 4. The CDR3 spans 16 residues. CDR3 DNA: TGCGCCAGCAGCCAAGATTTTGGACAGGGGTACAATGAGCAGTTCTTC. Encoded protein: CASSQDFGQGYNEQFF.

V gene TRBV7-3 combines with J gene TRBJ2-3; 8 bases are shared with TRBD2. J gave up 4 bases and V 0 bases, and 3 bases lay outside the gene matches. Germline lookup yields CDR1 SGHTA and CDR2 FQGTGA. CDR3 length: 15 residues. The CDR3 protein is CASSLTGGGADTQYF. The CDR3 nucleotides are TGTGCCAGCAGCTTAACCGGGGGGGGCGCAGATACGCAGTATTTT.

The CDR3 region has the DNA TGTGCCAGCAGCCAACGGGGGGGGAACACTGAAGCTTTCTTT. It translates to CASSQRGGNTEAFF. The chain uses TRBV5-6 and TRBJ1-1; tentatively, D is TRBD1 (5 bases). The CDR3 is 14 amino acids. V shed 4 bases and J shed 1 base, with 11 bases lying between them. CDR1 and CDR2 from the germline V gene are SGHDT and YYEEEE.

This clone was seen once. V gene TRBV5-1 combines with J gene TRBJ2-7; D uncertain. The CDR3 contains 14 residues. Germline lookup yields CDR1 SGHRS and CDR2 YFSETQ. The V and J ends lost 0 bases and 3 bases respectively, with 10 bases between them. CDR3 bases: TGCGCCAGCAGCTTGGTGGCAGGCAGCTACGAGCAGTACTTC. It codes for CASSLVAGSYEQYF.

The chain employs TRBV6-1 and TRBJ2-7; D possibly corresponds to TRBD1 (5 bases). V gave up 7 bases and J gave up 2 bases, with 18 bases separating them. From germline, CDR1 is MNHNS and CDR2 SASEGT. This CDR3 comprises 15 residues. The CDR3 nucleotides read TGTGCCAGCACCACTGGGGCGGCCCCGACCTACGAGCAGTACTTC. This gives the protein CASTTGAAPTYEQYF.

The CDR3 loop is CASSLQVSGLGYEQYF. Here the CDR3 DNA reads TGTGCCAGCAGCTTGCAAGTATCGGGTCTCGGCTACGAGCAGTACTTC. The chain uses TRBV5-8 and TRBJ2-7; no reliable D call. Germline V gives CDR1 SGHTS, CDR2 YDEGEE. With 1 base removed from V and 3 bases from J, the gap between germline ends came to 17 bases. This CDR3 region has 16 residues.

This sequence joins TRBV29-1 and TRBJ1-2; 8 nucleotides align to TRBD1. With V trimmed by 6 bases and J by 2 bases, 2 bases remained unmatched. The CDR3 has 12 residues. Germline V gene sequence: CDR1 SQVTM, CDR2 ANQGSEA. CDR3: CSVQGANYGYTF. CDR3 nucleotide sequence: TGCAGCGTCCAGGGGGCCAACTATGGCTACACCTTC.

CDR3 region: CASTRTGNYGYTF. CDR3 nucleotides: TGTGCCAGCACAAGGACAGGGAACTATGGCTACACCTTC. The chain recombines TRBV6-5 with TRBJ1-2; TRBD1 agrees at 8 bases. The V gene's germline CDR1 is MNHEY and CDR2 SVGAGI. V trimming: 7 bases; J trimming: 2 bases; junction bases outside the gene matches: 3. The CDR3 loop spans 13 amino acids.

The rearrangement links TRBV19 to TRBJ1-2; 7 nucleotides align to TRBD1. V lost 7 bases to trimming and J lost 6 bases; unmatched junction nucleotides: 20. In germline, CDR1 is LNHDA, CDR2 SQIVND (reference sequence). The length of the CDR3 is 17 residues. The CDR3 nucleotides read TGTGCCAGTAAACCGACAGGGACCCCACGCATGGTTCATGGCTACACCTTC. The encoded protein is CASKPTGTPRMVHGYTF.

V gene TRBV28 combines with J gene TRBJ1-2; the D gene is possibly TRBD1 (5 bases). The CDR3 length is 15 residues. The V end was cut by 3 bases, the J end by 4 bases, with 15 bases between. The germline CDR1 and CDR2 sequences are MDHEN and SYDVKM. This chain's CDR3 is CASSFTGGLSYGYTF. The CDR3 DNA sequence: TGTGCCAGCAGTTTTACCGGGGGGTTAAGCTATGGCTACACCTTC.

V is TRBV9 and J is TRBJ1-6; weak D call: TRBD1 (5 bases). V was shortened by 4 bases and J by 8 bases, with 19 bases between the two germline ends. Germline assignment: CDR1 SGDLS and CDR2 YYNGEE. There are 16 residues in the CDR3. DNA for the CDR3: TGTGCCAGCAGCTGGGGCCTGGGCAGGGAGGATTCACCCCTCCACTTT. This encodes CASSWGLGREDSPLHF.

The rearrangement joins TRBV19 to TRBJ2-1, with 11 bases fitting TRBD1. Germline-derived CDR1 and CDR2 are LNHDA and SQIVND (reference sequence). CDR3 length: 14 amino acids. V dropped 9 bases and J dropped 9; count of bases not matched to a gene: 10. CDR3 amino acids: CASALGTGGTEQFF. In DNA, the CDR3 is TGTGCCAGCGCCCTCGGGACAGGGGGGACTGAGCAGTTCTTC.

This clone turned up a few times. The gene calls are TRBV11-3 and TRBJ2-1, with D uncertain. The CDR3 runs 14 residues. V was shortened by 3 bases and J by 9 bases, with 15 bases between the two germline ends. CDR1 and CDR2 from the germline V gene are SGHNT and YENEEA. Here the CDR3 DNA reads TGTGCCAGCAGCTTCGATCAGCTAGACCCTGAGCAGTTCTTC. Residues: CASSFDQLDPEQFF.

This rearrangement joins TRBV7-6 to TRBJ2-1, with 8 bases identical to TRBD1. The germline V gene encodes CDR1 SGHVS and CDR2 FNYEAQ. V shed 11 bases and J 3 bases; nucleotides not matched to a gene: 3. This CDR3 comprises 12 residues. The CDR3 bases are TGTGCCTCCAGGGGGCTCTACAATGAGCAGTTCTTC. This sequence encodes CASRGLYNEQFF.

The chain employs TRBV6-5 and TRBJ2-6; 7 bases are a match to TRBD1. This CDR3 has 15 residues. The V segment lost 5 bases and the J segment 6 bases; nucleotides outside the gene matches: 7. Germline CDR1 is MNHEY and CDR2 is SVGAGI. CDR3 nucleotides: TGTGCCAGCAGTCCTGCAGGGGGTTTGGCCAACGTCCTGACTTTC. Its translation: CASSPAGGLANVLTF.

The genes are TRBV6-5 and TRBJ2-7; possibly TRBD1 for D (6 bases). The CDR3 totals 13 residues. Trimming removed 6 bases from V and 2 bases from J, with 11 bases in between. The germline V gene has CDR1 MNHEY and CDR2 SVGAGI. CDR3 coding DNA: TGTGCCAGCAGCATAGGACAGCCCTACGAGCAGTACTTC. Translation gives CASSIGQPYEQYF.

The chain is built from TRBV28 and TRBJ2-3, with 7 bases matching TRBD2. The CDR3 is 13 amino acids. CDR1 MDHEN and CDR2 SYDVKM come from the germline V gene. CDR3 sequence: CATNLREEDTQYF. In DNA, the CDR3 is TGTGCTACAAACCTCCGGGAGGAAGATACGCAGTATTTT.